The 15 T cell receptor beta chains below were found in one sample sequenced in a study of T cells in Graves' hyperthyroidism and ophthalmopathy. RNA transcripts gave rise to amplified TCR beta CDR3 regions. The primer set for the first-round RT-PCR of the TCR CDR3 was HTBI. Each CDR3 protein is one row after TCRdb ran MiXCR on the multiplex PCR reads. The data contain some 510,000 distinct CDR3 sequences, about a fifth of them singletons. Sequenced input: blood. These TCRs come from a man younger than 35 with Graves' hyperthyroidism.

This clonotype appeared a few times. The genes are TRBV27 and TRBJ2-4; 8 bases match TRBD1. CDR1 and CDR2 (germline): MNHEY, SMNVEV (reference sequence). V was clipped by 3 bases and J by 1 base; unmatched bases: 14. This CDR3 contains 19 residues. The CDR3 coding sequence is TGTGCCAGCAGTTTCACCCCCGTGACAGGGGCGTTTGCCAAAAACATTCAGTACTTC. Amino acids: CASSFTPVTGAFAKNIQYF.

This clonotype was counted many times. The rearrangement links TRBV6-2 or TRBV6-3 to TRBJ1-2, with unresolved D. This CDR3 region has 12 residues. Trimming took 5 bases from V and 5 from J, leaving 9 bases between them. CDR1 MNHEY and CDR2 SVGEGT come from the germline V gene. DNA of the CDR3: TGTGCCAGCAGTGACACGGCTTATGGCTACACCTTC. It translates to CASSDTAYGYTF.

The rearrangement links TRBV2 to TRBJ1-1; D perhaps matches TRBD1 (5 bases). Trimming took 5 bases from V and 7 from J, leaving 14 bases between them. The V gene's germline CDR1 is SNHLY and CDR2 FYNNEI. This CDR3 region has 13 residues. CDR3 in amino acids: CASSRDGWYEAFF. In DNA, the CDR3 is TGTGCCAGCAGTAGGGACGGGTGGTATGAAGCTTTCTTT.

This clonotype was counted a few times. This CDR3 is missing its conserved last phenylalanine or tryptophan, likely due to a read error. The rearrangement joins TRBV19 to TRBJ2-7; no firm D call. V lost 5 bases and J lost 1, with 9 bases in between. This CDR3 is built from 13 residues. Germline V gene lookup returns CDR1 LNHDA and CDR2 SQIVND (reference sequence). This CDR3 is CASSLGLSYEQYS. In DNA form, the CDR3 reads TGTGCCAGTAGTCTGGGGTTATCCTACGAGCAGTACTCC.

In its sample, this clonotype was seen many times. The V gene is TRBV11-2, the J gene TRBJ2-5; D perhaps matches TRBD1 (6 bases). The CDR3 contains 14 residues. V was cut by 7 bases and J by 0 bases, with 12 bases left in between. Germline V lookup: CDR1 SGHAT, CDR2 FQNNGV. The CDR3 reads CASTEDRNQETQYF. CDR3 DNA sequence: TGTGCCAGCACTGAAGACAGGAACCAAGAGACCCAGTACTTC.

This clonotype was detected ten times or more. This chain links TRBV12-3 or TRBV12-4 with TRBJ2-7, with D possibly TRBD1 on 6 matching bases. This CDR3 has 15 residues. With 2 bases removed from V and 3 bases from J, the gap between germline ends came to 14 bases. CDR3 sequence reads: CASSLFGGQHYEQYF. The CDR3 DNA reads TGTGCCAGCAGTTTATTCGGCGGACAGCACTACGAGCAGTACTTC.

The V and J genes are TRBV18 and TRBJ2-6, with D unresolved. Germline assignment: CDR1 KGHSH and CDR2 LQKENI. The CDR3 runs 15 residues. Trimming cost V 2 bases and J 3 bases, with 8 bases left between them. CDR3 sequence: CASSPTDNGANVLTF. Here the CDR3 DNA reads TGTGCCAGCTCACCAACGGATAATGGGGCCAACGTCCTGACTTTC.

In its sample, this clonotype was seen many times. The chain has TRBV4-2 and TRBJ1-1; D is unclear. The CDR3 contains 14 residues. The germline V and J ends were trimmed by 3 bases and 1 base, with 9 bases remaining between them. Germline CDR1 and CDR2: LGHNA and YNFKEQ. CDR3 amino acids: CASSHNTENTEAFF. CDR3 bases: TGTGCCAGCAGCCATAACACTGAGAACACTGAAGCTTTCTTT.

This clonotype was detected many times. This chain joins TRBV5-1 and TRBJ1-1; possible D gene TRBD1, 5 bases. CDR3 length equals 14 residues. V shed 1 base and J shed 1 base, with 8 bases lying between them. Germline assignment: CDR1 SGHRS and CDR2 YFSETQ. This CDR3 is CASSLNGANTEAFF. In DNA form, the CDR3 reads TGCGCCAGCAGCTTGAATGGGGCGAACACTGAAGCTTTCTTT.

This clonotype has ten or more counts. The rearrangement links TRBV7-9 to TRBJ1-5; D gene uncertain. V lost 5 bases, J lost 12 bases, and 14 bases lay in between. The CDR3 consists of 12 residues. CDR1 SEHNR and CDR2 FQNEAQ come from the germline V gene (reference sequence). CDR3: CASSTDGSLQHF. The CDR3 nucleotides read TGTGCCAGCAGCACCGACGGATCACTCCAGCATTTT.

This clonotype has at least ten counts. This sequence joins TRBV4-1 and TRBJ2-7; no clear D. The length of the CDR3 is 13 residues. V dropped 1 base and J dropped 3 bases, with 7 bases sitting between them. The germline gives CDR1 MGHRA, CDR2 YSYEKL. The CDR3 bases are TGCGCCAGCAGCCAAGGAATAAGCTACGAGCAGTACTTC. As protein: CASSQGISYEQYF.

This clonotype was seen at least ten times. This chain uses TRBV5-6 with TRBJ2-5; maybe TRBD2 (6 bases). Trimming took off 0 bases at V and 9 bases at J, with 9 bases between the two ends. This CDR3 spans 12 amino acids. Germline V lookup: CDR1 SGHDT, CDR2 YYEEEE. The CDR3 sequence is CASSLASGAQYF. The CDR3 DNA follows: TGTGCCAGCAGCTTGGCCTCGGGGGCCCAGTACTTC.

A few counts support this clonotype. The chain couples TRBV19 to TRBJ2-2, with unresolved D. Trimming cost V 1 base and J 0 bases, with 9 bases left between them. Germline-derived CDR1 and CDR2 are LNHDA and SQIVND (reference sequence). This CDR3 spans 16 amino acids. The CDR3 DNA follows: TGTGCCAGTAGTATAGGGTTGCCCGCGAACACCGGGGAGCTGTTTTTT. It translates to CASSIGLPANTGELFF.

This clonotype was seen more than once but under ten times. The rearrangement joins TRBV24-1 to TRBJ1-1; D might be TRBD1 (5 bases). Per germline, CDR1 KGHDR and CDR2 SFDVKD. V was shortened by 2 bases and J by 3 bases, with 12 bases between the two germline ends. This CDR3 is built from 15 residues. The CDR3 region is CATSDSRGPDTEAFF. DNA for the CDR3: TGTGCCACCAGTGATTCTAGGGGCCCCGACACTGAAGCTTTCTTT.

The CDR3 coding sequence is TGTGCCAGCAACGAGGGGCCCGCAAGGATTAACACTGAAGCTTTCTTT. Protein: CASNEGPARINTEAFF. This rearrangement joins TRBV6-1 to TRBJ1-1; D may be TRBD1 (5 bases). The CDR3 covers 16 residues. V gave up 7 bases and J gave up 2 bases, with 20 bases separating them. Germline V gene lookup returns CDR1 MNHNS and CDR2 SASEGT.